This T cell receptor (beta chain) came from a study of early T cells in non-severe SARS-CoV-2 infection. For the study at large: RNA in bulk from unsorted whole blood was sequenced, and chains were unpaired. Study results and limitations: VDJdb matches were skewed toward anti-spike CD8 T cell responses.

With regard to this clonotype: The antigen is unknown.

Researchers tagged individual cDNA molecules with unique molecular identifiers. In TCRdb, the 5' RACE reads were re-called with MiXCR into one record per CDR3 protein. The data show over 30,000 distinct CDR3 sequences, 7% to 7.5% seen once. CDR1 and CDR2 (germline): MGHRA, YSYEKL. V lost 4 bases and J lost 10; bases outside the gene matches: 14. The CDR3 has 17 residues. This chain joins TRBV4-1 and TRBJ2-1; TRBD1 matches 12 bases. The sequencing used whole blood, collected at baseline. The sequence was collected from an adult who was a healthcare worker with PCR-confirmed SARS-CoV-2 infection or an uninfected control (not recorded which). In DNA, the CDR3 is TGCGCCAGCAGCCCACGCCAACCGGGACAGGGGGCAGGAGAGCAGTTCTTC. Its protein product is CASSPRQPGQGAGEQFF.